This T cell receptor beta chain was sequenced in a study of T cells in Graves' hyperthyroidism and ophthalmopathy. Aged 18 to 65, the patients had hyperthyroidism that was newly diagnosed and had lasted under 2 months. In regard to this clonotype: Antigen unknown.

Study observations and caveats: Most thyroid clonotypes with frequency above 0.001 were detected in blood.

CDR1 LNHNV and CDR2 YYDKDF come from the germline V gene (reference sequence). J lost 2 bases, V lost 1 base, and 7 bases had no gene match. This CDR3 spans 16 amino acids. Authors of the study amplified TCR beta CDR3 regions from RNA transcripts. With the HTBI primer set, the TCR CDR3 went through a first round of RT-PCR. One entry per CDR3 protein, called by TCRdb with MiXCR from the multiplex PCR reads. The sample has 560,000 or so distinct CDR3 sequences, around 42% seen once. This TCR came from a woman aged 18 to 35 with Graves' hyperthyroidism. Specimen: peripheral blood or thyroid tissue (not recorded which). This chain links TRBV15 with TRBJ2-7; the match to TRBD2 covers 8 bases. In DNA, the CDR3 is TGTGCCACCAGCAGAGCCTCAAGCGGGAGCCCCTACGAGCAGTACTTC. Its translation: CATSRASSGSPYEQYF.